The rows below give T cell receptor beta chains drawn from one sample of a study of T cell responses to AZD1222 COVID-19 vaccine. The data were produced by immunoSEQ multiplex PCR, yet TCRdb's version contains in-frame clones alone and is incomplete. The repertoire consists of 100,000 to 150,000 clones, with roughly 92% occurring once and the leading ten covering 0.85% to 1.2%. The specimen comprised peripheral blood, sampled 28 days after the second AZD1222 dose. The receptors originated from an adult who received the AZD1222 COVID-19 vaccine. Both conserved end residues are part of each CDR3. D genes are given only for firm matches. Size is stated for part of the rows, as once, few or many counts, or as a class when the clone is expanded.

clone size	V gene	J gene	D gene	CDR3 protein	CDR3 DNA
NA	TRBV30	TRBJ2-2	NA	CAWSRAAGELFF	TGTGCCTGGAGTCGGGCGGCCGGGGAGCTGTTTTTT
NA	TRBV11-3	TRBJ2-7	NA	CASSTYRDNYEQYF	TGTGCCAGCAGCACTTACCGGGACAACTACGAGCAGTACTTC
once	TRBV18	TRBJ2-1	TRBD1	CASSPPTGGNYNEQFF	TGTGCCAGCTCACCACCTACAGGGGGAAATTACAATGAGCAGTTCTTC
NA	TRBV18	TRBJ1-1	TRBD1	CASSPLGQVEAFF	TGTGCCAGCTCACCACTTGGACAGGTTGAAGCTTTCTTT
NA	TRBV30	TRBJ1-3	NA	CAWRASGNTIYF	TGTGCCTGGAGGGCCTCTGGAAACACCATATATTTT
once	TRBV7-9	TRBJ1-4	NA	CASSPGDSYISNEKLFF	TGTGCCAGCAGCCCTGGGGACTCCTATATTTCTAATGAAAAACTGTTTTTT
once	TRBV12-3/TRBV12-4	TRBJ1-1	TRBD1	CASLDRATEAFF	TGTGCCAGCTTGGACAGGGCCACTGAAGCTTTCTTT
once	TRBV30	TRBJ1-1	NA	CAWSFPGVGVVAFF	TGTGCCTGGAGTTTCCCAGGTGTCGGGGTTGTGGCTTTCTTT
NA	TRBV6-4	TRBJ1-2	NA	CASSESGRNYGYTF	TGTGCCAGCAGTGAGTCGGGACGGAACTATGGCTACACCTTC
NA	TRBV27	TRBJ1-2	TRBD1	CASSRGQGDGYTF	TGTGCCAGCAGTCGCGGACAGGGGGATGGCTACACCTTC
once	TRBV7-9	TRBJ1-1	TRBD1	CASRPPDRGNTEAFF	TGTGCCAGCAGGCCACCGGACAGGGGTAACACTGAAGCTTTCTTT
NA	TRBV5-6	TRBJ2-7	TRBD1	CASSPLLGQGYEQYF	TGTGCCAGCAGCCCGCTCTTGGGACAGGGGTACGAGCAGTACTTC
NA	TRBV2	TRBJ2-5	TRBD2	CAREGLAGEETQYF	TGTGCCAGAGAAGGACTAGCGGGGGAGGAGACCCAGTACTTC
NA	TRBV6-5	TRBJ1-2	TRBD1	CASSYRQGYGYTF	TGTGCCAGCAGTTATAGACAGGGGTATGGCTACACCTTC
NA	TRBV7-2	TRBJ1-1	NA	CASRAGVFLSEAFF	TGTGCCAGCAGGGCAGGTGTTTTTCTGTCTGAAGCTTTCTTT
NA	TRBV19	TRBJ1-1	NA	CASSMARLNTEAFF	TGTGCCAGTAGTATGGCACGGTTAAACACTGAAGCTTTCTTT
NA	TRBV5-1	TRBJ1-4	TRBD1	CASTTGGSEKLFF	TGCGCCAGCACTACAGGGGGGAGTGAAAAACTGTTTTTT
NA	TRBV4-2	TRBJ1-5	TRBD1	CASSHVSGTAYQPQHF	TGTGCCAGCAGCCATGTTTCCGGGACAGCGTATCAGCCCCAGCATTTT
NA	TRBV7-2	TRBJ2-7	NA	CASREGTYEQYF	TGTGCCAGCAGAGAAGGGACCTACGAGCAGTACTTC
many	TRBV29-1	TRBJ2-7	TRBD1	CSVIPGQGTYEQYF	TGCAGCGTTATACCGGGACAGGGCACCTACGAGCAGTACTTC
NA	TRBV7-9	TRBJ2-3	TRBD2	CASSPSGTATTDTQYF	TGTGCCAGCAGCCCTAGCGGGACAGCAACCACAGATACGCAGTATTTT
NA	TRBV10-1	TRBJ1-1	NA	CASSGELGGNTEAFF	TGCGCCAGCAGTGGGGAGTTAGGGGGGAACACTGAAGCTTTCTTT
NA	TRBV21-1	TRBJ1-5	NA	CASSKGTNDSNQPQHF	TGTGCCAGCAGCAAAGGGACCAACGATAGCAATCAGCCCCAGCATTTT
NA	TRBV4-2	TRBJ1-2	NA	CASSQVGSANYGYTF	TGTGCCAGCAGCCAAGTTGGGTCTGCTAACTATGGCTACACCTTC
NA	TRBV7-2	TRBJ1-1	NA	CASSPIHGGFTEAFF	TGTGCCAGCAGCCCGATACACGGGGGGTTTACTGAAGCTTTCTTT
NA	TRBV5-4	TRBJ1-1	NA	CASSFSLGNTEAFF	TGTGCCAGCAGCTTCTCTCTCGGGAACACTGAAGCTTTCTTT
NA	TRBV21-1	TRBJ1-1	NA	CASSKRGTGRSNTEAFF	TGTGCCAGCAGCAAAAGGGGCACCGGGCGGAGCAACACTGAAGCTTTCTTT
NA	TRBV2	TRBJ2-2	TRBD1	CASSRQGADTGELFF	TGTGCCAGCAGCCGACAGGGGGCGGACACCGGGGAGCTGTTTTTT
NA	TRBV6-4	TRBJ2-1	TRBD2	CASRLTGGGHEQFF	TGTGCCAGCAGACTCACCGGCGGGGGGCATGAGCAGTTCTTC
NA	TRBV7-9	TRBJ1-4	TRBD1	CASSLIHRGEVVSNEKLFF	TGTGCCAGCAGCTTAATTCACAGGGGAGAGGTGGTATCTAATGAAAAACTGTTTTTT
NA	TRBV27	TRBJ2-1	NA	CASSYPGLRYNEQFF	TGTGCCAGCAGTTACCCGGGACTTCGATACAATGAGCAGTTCTTC
NA	TRBV28	TRBJ2-1	TRBD2	CASNGLAGAIGYNEQFF	TGTGCCAGCAATGGACTAGCGGGAGCGATAGGCTACAATGAGCAGTTCTTC
NA	TRBV20-1	TRBJ2-3	NA	CSATLGDTQYF	TGCAGTGCTACCTTGGGGGATACGCAGTATTTT
NA	TRBV4-3	TRBJ2-2	NA	CASSQGTLTLGELFF	TGCGCCAGCAGCCAAGGTACCCTGACCCTCGGGGAGCTGTTTTTT
NA	TRBV12-5	TRBJ1-2	NA	CASGLSYDPANYGYTF	TGTGCTAGTGGTTTGTCCTACGACCCAGCTAACTATGGCTACACCTTC
NA	TRBV6-5	TRBJ2-5	NA	CASTSRQVLEYF	TGTGCCAGCACATCCCGACAGGTCTTGGAGTACTTC